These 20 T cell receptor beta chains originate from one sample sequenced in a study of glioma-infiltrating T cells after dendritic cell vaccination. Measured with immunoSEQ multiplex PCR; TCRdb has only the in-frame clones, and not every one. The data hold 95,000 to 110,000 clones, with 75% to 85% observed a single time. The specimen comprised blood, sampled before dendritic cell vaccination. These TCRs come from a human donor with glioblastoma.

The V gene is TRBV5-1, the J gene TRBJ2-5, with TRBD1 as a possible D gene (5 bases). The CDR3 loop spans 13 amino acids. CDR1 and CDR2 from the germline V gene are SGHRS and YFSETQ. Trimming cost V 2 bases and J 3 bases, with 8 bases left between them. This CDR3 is CASSFLREETQYF. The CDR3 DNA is TGCGCCAGCAGCTTTCTCAGGGAAGAGACCCAGTACTTC.

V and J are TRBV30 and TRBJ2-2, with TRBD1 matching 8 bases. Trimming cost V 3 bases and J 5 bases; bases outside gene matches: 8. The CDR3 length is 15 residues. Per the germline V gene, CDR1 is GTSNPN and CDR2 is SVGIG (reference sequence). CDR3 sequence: CAWSPGGARTGELFF. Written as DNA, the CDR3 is TGTGCCTGGAGCCCAGGGGGCGCCCGGACCGGGGAGCTGTTTTTT.

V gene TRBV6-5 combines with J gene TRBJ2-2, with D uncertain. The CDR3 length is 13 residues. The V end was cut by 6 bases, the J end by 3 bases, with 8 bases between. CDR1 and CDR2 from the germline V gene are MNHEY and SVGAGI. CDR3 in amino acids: CASRVAYTGELFF. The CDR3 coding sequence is TGTGCCAGCAGAGTTGCGTACACCGGGGAGCTGTTTTTT.

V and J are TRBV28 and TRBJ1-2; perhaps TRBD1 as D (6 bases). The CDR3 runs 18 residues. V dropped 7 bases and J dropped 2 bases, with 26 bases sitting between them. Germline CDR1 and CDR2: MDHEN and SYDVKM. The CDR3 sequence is CASNQLGAGAEWNYGYTF. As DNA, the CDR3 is TGTGCCAGCAACCAACTGGGGGCAGGGGCAGAGTGGAACTATGGCTACACCTTC.

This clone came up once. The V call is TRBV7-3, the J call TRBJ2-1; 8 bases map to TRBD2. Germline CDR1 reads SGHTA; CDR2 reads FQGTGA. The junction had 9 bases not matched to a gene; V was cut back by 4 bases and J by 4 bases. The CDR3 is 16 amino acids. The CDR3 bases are TGTGCCAGCAGCTCAACTAGCGGTTGGGGGTACAATGAGCAGTTCTTC. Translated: CASSSTSGWGYNEQFF.

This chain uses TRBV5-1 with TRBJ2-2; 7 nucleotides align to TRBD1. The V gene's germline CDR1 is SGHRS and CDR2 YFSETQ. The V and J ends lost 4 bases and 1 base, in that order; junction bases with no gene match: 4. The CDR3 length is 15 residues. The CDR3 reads CASSPTGMNTGELFF. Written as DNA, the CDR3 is TGCGCCAGCAGCCCGACAGGGATGAACACCGGGGAGCTGTTTTTT.

The CDR3 here is CASSWTGTGELFF. The CDR3 DNA reads TGTGCCAGCAGCTGGACAGGGACCGGGGAGCTGTTTTTT. This rearrangement joins TRBV11-3 to TRBJ2-2, with 8 bases that match TRBD1. V lost 4 bases, J lost 5 bases, and 0 bases stayed unmatched. Germline-derived CDR1 and CDR2 are SGHNT and YENEEA. The CDR3 length is 13 residues.

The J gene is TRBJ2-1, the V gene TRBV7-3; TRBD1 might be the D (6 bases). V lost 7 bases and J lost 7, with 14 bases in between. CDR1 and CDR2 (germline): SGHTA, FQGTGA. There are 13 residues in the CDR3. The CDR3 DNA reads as TGTGCCAGCACCCCAGGGGCAGGTAATGAGCAGTTCTTC. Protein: CASTPGAGNEQFF.

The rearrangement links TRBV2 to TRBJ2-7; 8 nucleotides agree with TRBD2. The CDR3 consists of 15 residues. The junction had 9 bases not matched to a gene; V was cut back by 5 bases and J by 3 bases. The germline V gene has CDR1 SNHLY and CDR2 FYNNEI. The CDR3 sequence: CASSPIIAGYYEQYF. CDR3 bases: TGTGCCAGCAGTCCGATTATAGCGGGGTACTACGAGCAGTACTTC.

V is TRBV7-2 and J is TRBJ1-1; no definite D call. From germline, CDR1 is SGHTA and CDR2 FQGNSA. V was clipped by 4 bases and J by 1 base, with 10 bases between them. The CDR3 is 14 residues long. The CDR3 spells CASSWRTPNTEAFF. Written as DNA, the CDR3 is TGTGCCAGCAGCTGGAGAACGCCGAACACTGAAGCTTTCTTT.

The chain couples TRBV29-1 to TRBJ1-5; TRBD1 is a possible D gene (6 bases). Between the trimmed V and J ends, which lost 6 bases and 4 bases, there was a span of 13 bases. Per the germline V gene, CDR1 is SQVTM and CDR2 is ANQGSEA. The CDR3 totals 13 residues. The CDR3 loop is CSVAGGVNQPQHF. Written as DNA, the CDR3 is TGCAGCGTCGCGGGGGGCGTAAATCAGCCCCAGCATTTT. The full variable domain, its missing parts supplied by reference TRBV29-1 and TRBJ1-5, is SAVISQKPSRDICQRGTSLTIQCQVDSQVTMMFWYRQQPGQSLTLIATANQGSEATYESGFVIDKFPISRPNLTFSTLTVSNMSPEDSSIYLCSVAGGVNQPQHFGDGTRLSIL.

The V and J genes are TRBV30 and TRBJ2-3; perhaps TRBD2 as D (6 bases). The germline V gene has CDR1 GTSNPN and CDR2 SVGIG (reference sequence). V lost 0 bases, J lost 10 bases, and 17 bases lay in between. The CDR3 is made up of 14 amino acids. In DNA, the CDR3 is TGTGCCTGGAGTGTAAGGCTGAACGGGGACTCGCAGTATTTT. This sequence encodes CAWSVRLNGDSQYF.

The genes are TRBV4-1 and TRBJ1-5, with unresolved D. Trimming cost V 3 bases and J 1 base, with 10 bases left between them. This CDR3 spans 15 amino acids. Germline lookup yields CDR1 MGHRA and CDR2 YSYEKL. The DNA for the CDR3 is TGCGCCAGCAGCCAGAGCTATCTGAGCAATCAGCCCCAGCATTTT. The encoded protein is CASSQSYLSNQPQHF.

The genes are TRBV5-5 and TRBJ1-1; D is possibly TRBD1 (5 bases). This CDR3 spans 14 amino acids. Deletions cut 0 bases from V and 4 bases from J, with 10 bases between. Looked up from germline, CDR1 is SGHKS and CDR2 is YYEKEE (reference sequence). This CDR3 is CASSLAGGSTEAFF. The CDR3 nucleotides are TGTGCCAGCAGCTTGGCGGGGGGTTCCACTGAAGCTTTCTTT.

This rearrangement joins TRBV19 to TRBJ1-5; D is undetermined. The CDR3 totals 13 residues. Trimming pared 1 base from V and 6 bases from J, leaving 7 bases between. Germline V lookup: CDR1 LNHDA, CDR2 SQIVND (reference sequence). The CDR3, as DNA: TGTGCCAGTAGTATAGCAGGAGGTCAGCCCCAGCATTTT. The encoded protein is CASSIAGGQPQHF.

CDR3 loop: CASSPLESDTQYF. The CDR3 DNA reads as TGTGCCAGCAGCCCCCTAGAGTCAGATACGCAGTATTTT. The chain carries TRBV6-4 and TRBJ2-3; D is unclear. The ends were cut back, 6 bases at V and 4 bases at J, with 11 bases in the middle. The CDR3 consists of 13 residues. Germline CDR1 MRHNA, CDR2 SNTAGT.

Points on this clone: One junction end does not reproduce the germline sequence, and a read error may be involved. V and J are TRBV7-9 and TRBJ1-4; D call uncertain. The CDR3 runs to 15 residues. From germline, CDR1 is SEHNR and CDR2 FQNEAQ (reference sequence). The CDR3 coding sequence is TGTGCCAGCAGACACACCGAGACAACAAATGAAAAACTGTTTTTT. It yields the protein CASRHTETTNEKLFF.

CDR3: CASVYRDSYGYTF. The CDR3 nucleotides read TGTGCCAGCGTATACAGGGATAGCTATGGCTACACCTTC. The gene calls are TRBV13 and TRBJ1-2; D may be TRBD1 (6 bases). Germline CDR1 and CDR2: PRHDT and FYEKMQ (reference sequence). V lost 8 bases to trimming and J lost 4 bases, with 14 bases between them. This CDR3 is 13 amino acids long.

CDR3 in DNA: TGTGCCAGCAGGCGTCGGAGTGAGAGGATCGGGGAGCTGTTTTTT. Translation gives CASRRRSERIGELFF. The chain recombines TRBV6-1 with TRBJ2-2; D is uncertain. CDR3 length equals 15 residues. Trimming cost V 6 bases and J 7 bases, with 18 bases left between them. Germline V CDR1 and CDR2: MNHNS, SASEGT.

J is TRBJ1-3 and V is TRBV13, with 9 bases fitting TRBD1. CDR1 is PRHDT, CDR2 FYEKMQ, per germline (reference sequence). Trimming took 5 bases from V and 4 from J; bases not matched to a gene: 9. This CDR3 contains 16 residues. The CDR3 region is CASSPDPGQGGNTIYF. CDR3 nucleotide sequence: TGTGCCAGCAGCCCGGATCCGGGACAGGGAGGAAACACCATATATTTT.